Each of the 11 T cell receptor beta chains below was sequenced from the same sample in a study of tumor-infiltrating lymphocytes in primary liver carcinoma. RNA was extracted from whole blood without cell sorting, alongside germline DNA. With a constant-region primer, TCR beta cDNA was made from 400 to 550 ng of total RNA. Modified slightly, ARM-PCR produced TCR beta libraries over three nested multiplex PCR rounds. TRBV1-TRBV30 forward primers paired with a C-beta reverse primer drove the first two PCR rounds, roughly 9 cycles each. Using its own MiXCR run on the multiplex PCR reads, TCRdb lists one record per CDR3 protein. Of 150,000 to 200,000 distinct CDR3 sequences listed, roughly 60% are singletons. The sequenced material came from peripheral blood. The receptors come from a man in his forties with primary liver carcinoma and hepatitis B virus infection.

This clonotype was seen many times. The chain has TRBV4-2 and TRBJ2-5; 9 bases line up with TRBD2. CDR1 LGHNA and CDR2 YNFKEQ come from the germline V gene. V shed 0 bases and J 4 bases; nucleotides not matched to a gene: 6. This CDR3 spans 16 amino acids. CDR3 in DNA: TGTGCCAGCAGCCAAGATTGGGGACTAGCCGTAGAGACCCAGTACTTC. Protein product: CASSQDWGLAVETQYF.

This clonotype occurred many times. The junction shows a germline mismatch at one end, possibly a read error. CDR3 sequence: CASSLDRQGWF. CDR3 in DNA: TGTGCCAGCAGCTTAGATCGCCAGGGGTGGTTC. This chain joins TRBV11-2 and TRBJ2-7, with D possibly being TRBD1 (6 bases). The CDR3 spans 11 residues. The germline V gene encodes CDR1 SGHAT and CDR2 FQNNGV. Using reference TRBV11-2 and TRBJ2-7 for the parts outside the CDR3, the full variable domain is EAGVAQSPRYKIIEKRQSVAFWCNPISGHATLYWYQQILGQGPKLLIQFQNNGVVDDSQLPKDRFSAERLKGVDSTLKIQPAKLEDSAVYLCASSLDRQGWFGPGTRLTVT.

This chain uses TRBV29-1 with TRBJ2-2, with 8 bases lining up with TRBD2. In germline, CDR1 is SQVTM, CDR2 ANQGSEA. The CDR3 length is 14 residues. With 5 bases clipped from V and 8 bases from J, the junction kept 10 bases outside the gene matches. DNA of the CDR3: TGCAGCGTTCCCAACGGACTAGCCCGGGGGGAGCTGTTTTTT. Encoded protein: CSVPNGLARGELFF.

In the case of this clonotype: A much larger clonotype is one base distant, so this may be a read error. This chain links TRBV11-1 with TRBJ1-2; tentatively, D is TRBD1 (5 bases). The germline gives CDR1 SGHAT, CDR2 FQDESV (reference sequence). V lost 5 bases to trimming and J lost 4 bases, with 11 bases between them. The CDR3 loop spans 13 amino acids. CDR3 nucleotides: TGTGCCAGCAGCCGTCAGGGAGGCTATGGCTACACCTTC. Protein product: CASSRQGGYGYTF. Using reference TRBV11-1 and TRBJ1-2 for the parts outside the CDR3, the full variable domain is EAEVAQSPRYKITEKSQAVAFWCDPISGHATLYWYRQILGQGPELLVQFQDESVVDDSQLPKDRFSAERLKGVDSTLKIQPAELGDSAMYLCASSRQGGYGYTFGSGTRLTVV.

In this sample, this clonotype turned up many times. This chain joins TRBV4-1 and TRBJ1-1; D is unresolved. CDR3 length equals 15 residues. V was pared by 3 bases and J by 0 bases, with 11 bases between. Looked up from germline, CDR1 is MGHRA and CDR2 is YSYEKL. The CDR3 bases are TGCGCCAGCAGCCACCCCCAGAGATTGAACACTGAAGCTTTCTTT. It is translated as CASSHPQRLNTEAFF.

The V and J genes are TRBV11-2 and TRBJ1-1; 11 bases map to TRBD1. The CDR3 loop spans 14 amino acids. Germline CDR1 is SGHAT and CDR2 is FQNNGV. V was clipped by 5 bases and J by 7 bases; unmatched bases: 6. CDR3 nucleotides: TGTGCCAGCAGCCGGGGACAGGGGGACATTGAAGCTTTCTTT. This encodes CASSRGQGDIEAFF.

The rearrangement links TRBV6-6 to TRBJ2-7, with TRBD2 matching over 13 bases. The CDR3 spans 16 residues. The ends lost 2 bases at V and 3 bases at J; junction bases unmatched: 4. Germline V lookup: CDR1 MNHNY, CDR2 SVGAGI (reference sequence). The CDR3 protein is CASSYLGTSGIYEQYF. The CDR3, as DNA: TGTGCCAGCAGTTACCTCGGGACTAGCGGGATCTACGAGCAGTACTTC.

J is TRBJ1-6 and V is TRBV29-1; no clear D gene. V dropped 5 bases and J dropped 9 bases, with 14 bases sitting between them. Germline assignment: CDR1 SQVTM and CDR2 ANQGSEA. The CDR3 extends over 13 amino acids. CDR3: CSVQRETGSPLHF. The CDR3 nucleotides are TGCAGCGTTCAAAGAGAGACCGGTTCACCCCTCCACTTT.

This clonotype was seen repeatedly, ten times or more. This chain joins TRBV4-2 and TRBJ2-3; D ambiguous. V was shortened by 9 bases and J by 0 bases, with 7 bases between the two germline ends. The CDR3 sequence is 12 residues long. CDR1 and CDR2 from the germline V gene are LGHNA and YNFKEQ. The CDR3 sequence: CASAISTDTQYF. The CDR3 DNA reads as TGTGCCAGTGCGATTAGCACAGATACGCAGTATTTT.

J is TRBJ2-2 and V is TRBV12-3 or TRBV12-4; D is perhaps TRBD2 (6 bases). V lost 6 bases, J lost 4 bases, and 15 bases lay in between. The CDR3 consists of 15 residues. The CDR3 loop is CASSTGRERTGELFF. The CDR3 DNA sequence: TGTGCCAGCAGCACGGGGCGGGAACGCACCGGGGAGCTGTTTTTT.

The sample holds many counts of this clonotype. The gene calls are TRBV11-1 and TRBJ1-6; perhaps TRBD1 as D (6 bases). The V gene lost 2 bases and the J gene lost 10 bases, with 15 bases spanning the gap. This CDR3 region has 15 residues. CDR1 and CDR2 (germline): SGHAT, FQDESV (reference sequence). The CDR3 loop reads CASSLIAGAGSPLHF. CDR3 in DNA: TGTGCCAGCAGCTTAATCGCAGGGGCCGGATCACCCCTCCACTTT.